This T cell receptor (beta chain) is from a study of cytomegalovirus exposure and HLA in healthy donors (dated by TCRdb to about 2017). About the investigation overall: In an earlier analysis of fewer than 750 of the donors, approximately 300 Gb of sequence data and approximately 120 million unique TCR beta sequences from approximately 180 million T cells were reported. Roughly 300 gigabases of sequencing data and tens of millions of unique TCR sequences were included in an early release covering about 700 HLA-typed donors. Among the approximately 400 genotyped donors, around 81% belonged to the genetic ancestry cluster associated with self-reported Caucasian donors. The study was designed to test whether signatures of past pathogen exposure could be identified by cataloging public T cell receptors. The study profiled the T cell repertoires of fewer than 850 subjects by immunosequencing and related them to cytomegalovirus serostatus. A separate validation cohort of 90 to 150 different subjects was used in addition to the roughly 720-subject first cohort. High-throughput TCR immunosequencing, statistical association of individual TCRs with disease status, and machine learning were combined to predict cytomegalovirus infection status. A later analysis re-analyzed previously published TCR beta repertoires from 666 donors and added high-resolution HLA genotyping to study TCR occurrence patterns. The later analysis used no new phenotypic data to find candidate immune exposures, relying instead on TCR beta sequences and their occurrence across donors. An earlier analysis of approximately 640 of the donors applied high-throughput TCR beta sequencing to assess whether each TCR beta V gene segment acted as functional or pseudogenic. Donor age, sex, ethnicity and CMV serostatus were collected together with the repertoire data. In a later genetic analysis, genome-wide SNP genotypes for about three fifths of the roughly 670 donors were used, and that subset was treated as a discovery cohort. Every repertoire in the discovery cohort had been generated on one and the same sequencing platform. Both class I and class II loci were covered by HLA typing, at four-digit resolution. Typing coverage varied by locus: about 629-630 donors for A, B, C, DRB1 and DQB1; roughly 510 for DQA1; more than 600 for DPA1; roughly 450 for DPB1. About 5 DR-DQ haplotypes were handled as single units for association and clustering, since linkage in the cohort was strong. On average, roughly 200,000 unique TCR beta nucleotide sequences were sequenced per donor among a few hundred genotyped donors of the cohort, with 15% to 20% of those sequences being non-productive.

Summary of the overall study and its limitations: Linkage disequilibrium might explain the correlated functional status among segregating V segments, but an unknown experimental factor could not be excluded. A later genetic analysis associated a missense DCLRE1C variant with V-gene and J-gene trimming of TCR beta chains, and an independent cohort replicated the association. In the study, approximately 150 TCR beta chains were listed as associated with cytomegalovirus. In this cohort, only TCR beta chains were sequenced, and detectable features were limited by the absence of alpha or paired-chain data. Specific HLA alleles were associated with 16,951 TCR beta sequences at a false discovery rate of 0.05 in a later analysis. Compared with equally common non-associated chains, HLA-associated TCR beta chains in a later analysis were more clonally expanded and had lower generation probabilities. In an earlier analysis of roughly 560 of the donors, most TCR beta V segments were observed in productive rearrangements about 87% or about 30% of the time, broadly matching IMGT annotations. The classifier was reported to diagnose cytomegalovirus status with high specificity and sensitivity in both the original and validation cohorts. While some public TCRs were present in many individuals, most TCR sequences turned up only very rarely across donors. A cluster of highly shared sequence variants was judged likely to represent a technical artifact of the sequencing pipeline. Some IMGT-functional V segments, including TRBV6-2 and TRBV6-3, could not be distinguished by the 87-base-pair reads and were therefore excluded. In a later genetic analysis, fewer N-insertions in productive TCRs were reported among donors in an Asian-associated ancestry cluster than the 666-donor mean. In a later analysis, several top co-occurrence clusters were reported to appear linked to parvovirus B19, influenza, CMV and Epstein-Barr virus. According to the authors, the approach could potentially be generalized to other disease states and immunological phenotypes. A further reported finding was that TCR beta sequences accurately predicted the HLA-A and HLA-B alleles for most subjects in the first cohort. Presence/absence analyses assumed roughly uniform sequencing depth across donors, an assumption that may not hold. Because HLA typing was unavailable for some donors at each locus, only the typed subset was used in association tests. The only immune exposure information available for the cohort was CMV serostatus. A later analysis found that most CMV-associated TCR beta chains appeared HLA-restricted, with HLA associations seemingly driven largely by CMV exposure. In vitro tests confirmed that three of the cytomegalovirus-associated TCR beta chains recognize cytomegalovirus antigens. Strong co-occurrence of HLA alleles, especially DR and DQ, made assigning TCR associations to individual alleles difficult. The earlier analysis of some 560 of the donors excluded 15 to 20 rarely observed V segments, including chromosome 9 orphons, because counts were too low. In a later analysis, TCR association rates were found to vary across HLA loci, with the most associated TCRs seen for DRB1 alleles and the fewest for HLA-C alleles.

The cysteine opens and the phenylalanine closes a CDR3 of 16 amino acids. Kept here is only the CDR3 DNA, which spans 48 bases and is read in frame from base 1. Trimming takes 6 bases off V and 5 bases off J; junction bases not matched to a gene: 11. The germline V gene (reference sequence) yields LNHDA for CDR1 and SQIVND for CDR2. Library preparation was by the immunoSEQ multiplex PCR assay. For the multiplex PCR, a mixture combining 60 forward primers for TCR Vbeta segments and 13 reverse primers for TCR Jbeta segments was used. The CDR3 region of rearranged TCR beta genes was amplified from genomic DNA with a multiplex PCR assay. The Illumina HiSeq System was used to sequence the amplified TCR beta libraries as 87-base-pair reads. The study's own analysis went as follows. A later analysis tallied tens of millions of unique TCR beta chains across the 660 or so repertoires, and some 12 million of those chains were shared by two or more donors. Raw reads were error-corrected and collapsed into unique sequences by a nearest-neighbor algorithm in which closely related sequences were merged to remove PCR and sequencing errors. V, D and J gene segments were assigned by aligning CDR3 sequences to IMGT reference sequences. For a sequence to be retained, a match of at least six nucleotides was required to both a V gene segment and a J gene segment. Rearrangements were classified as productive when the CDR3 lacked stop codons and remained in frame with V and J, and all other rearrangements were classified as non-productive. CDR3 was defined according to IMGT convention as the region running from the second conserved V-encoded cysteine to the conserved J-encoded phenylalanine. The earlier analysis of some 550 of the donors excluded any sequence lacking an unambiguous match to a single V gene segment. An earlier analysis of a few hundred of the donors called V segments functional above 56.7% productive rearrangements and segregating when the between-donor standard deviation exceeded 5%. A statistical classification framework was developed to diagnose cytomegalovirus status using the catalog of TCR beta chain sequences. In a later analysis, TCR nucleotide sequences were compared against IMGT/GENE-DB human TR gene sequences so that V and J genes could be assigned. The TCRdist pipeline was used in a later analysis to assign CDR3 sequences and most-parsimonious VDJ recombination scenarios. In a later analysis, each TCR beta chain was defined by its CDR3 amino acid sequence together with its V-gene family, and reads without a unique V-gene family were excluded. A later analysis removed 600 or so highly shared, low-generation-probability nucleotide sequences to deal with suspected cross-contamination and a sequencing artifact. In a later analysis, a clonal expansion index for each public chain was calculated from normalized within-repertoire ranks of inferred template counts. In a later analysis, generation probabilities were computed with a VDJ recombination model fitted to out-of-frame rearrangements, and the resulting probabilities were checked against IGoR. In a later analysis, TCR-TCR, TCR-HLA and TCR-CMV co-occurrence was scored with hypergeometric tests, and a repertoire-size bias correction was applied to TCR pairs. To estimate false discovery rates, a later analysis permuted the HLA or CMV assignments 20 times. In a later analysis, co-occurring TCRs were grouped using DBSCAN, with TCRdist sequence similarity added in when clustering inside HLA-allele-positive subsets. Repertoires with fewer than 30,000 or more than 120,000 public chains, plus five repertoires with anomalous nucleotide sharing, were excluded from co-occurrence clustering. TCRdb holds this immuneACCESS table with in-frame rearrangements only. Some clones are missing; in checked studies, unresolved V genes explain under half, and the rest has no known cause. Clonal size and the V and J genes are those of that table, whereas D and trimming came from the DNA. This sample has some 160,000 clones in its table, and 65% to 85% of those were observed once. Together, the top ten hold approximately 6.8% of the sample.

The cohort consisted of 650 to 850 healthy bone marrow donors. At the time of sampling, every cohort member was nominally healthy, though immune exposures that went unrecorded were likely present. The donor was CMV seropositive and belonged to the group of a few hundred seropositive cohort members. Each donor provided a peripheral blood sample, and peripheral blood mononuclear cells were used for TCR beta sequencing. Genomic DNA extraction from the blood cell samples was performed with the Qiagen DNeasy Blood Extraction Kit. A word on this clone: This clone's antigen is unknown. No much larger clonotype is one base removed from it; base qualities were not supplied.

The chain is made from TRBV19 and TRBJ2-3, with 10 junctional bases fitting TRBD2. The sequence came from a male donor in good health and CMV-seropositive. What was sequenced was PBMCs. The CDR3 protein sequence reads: CASSLDAAGGIDTQYF. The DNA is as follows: TGTGCCAGTAGCCTCGACGCAGCGGGAGGGATAGATACGCAGTATTTT.